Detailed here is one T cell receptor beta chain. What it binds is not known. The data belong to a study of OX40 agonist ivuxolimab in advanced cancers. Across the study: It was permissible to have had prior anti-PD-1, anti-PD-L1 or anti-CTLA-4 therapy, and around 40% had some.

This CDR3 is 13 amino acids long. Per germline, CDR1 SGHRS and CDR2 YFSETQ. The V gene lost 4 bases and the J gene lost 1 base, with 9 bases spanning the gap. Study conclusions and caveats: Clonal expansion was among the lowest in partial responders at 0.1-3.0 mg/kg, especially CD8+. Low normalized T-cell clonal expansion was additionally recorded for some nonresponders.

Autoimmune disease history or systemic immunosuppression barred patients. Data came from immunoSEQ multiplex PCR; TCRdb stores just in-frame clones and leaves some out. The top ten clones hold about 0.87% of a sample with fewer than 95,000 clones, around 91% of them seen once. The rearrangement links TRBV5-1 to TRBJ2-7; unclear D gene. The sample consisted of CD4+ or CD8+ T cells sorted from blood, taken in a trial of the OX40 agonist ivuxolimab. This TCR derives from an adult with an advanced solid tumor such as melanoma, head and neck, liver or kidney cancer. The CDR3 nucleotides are TGCGCCAGCAGCCGGGCGAGTTCCTACGAGCAGTACTTC. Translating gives CASSRASSYEQYF.